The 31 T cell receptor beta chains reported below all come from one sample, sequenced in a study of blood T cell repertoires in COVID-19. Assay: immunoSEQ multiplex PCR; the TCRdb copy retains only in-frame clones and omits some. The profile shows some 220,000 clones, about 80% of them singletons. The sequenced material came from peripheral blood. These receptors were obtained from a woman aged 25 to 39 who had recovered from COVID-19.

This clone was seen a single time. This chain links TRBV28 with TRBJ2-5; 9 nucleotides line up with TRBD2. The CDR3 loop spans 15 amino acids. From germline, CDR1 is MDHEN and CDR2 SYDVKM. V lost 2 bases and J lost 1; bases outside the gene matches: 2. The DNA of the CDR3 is TGTGCCAGCAGTTTAGGCGGGAGGGTCCAAGAGACCCAGTACTTC. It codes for CASSLGGRVQETQYF.

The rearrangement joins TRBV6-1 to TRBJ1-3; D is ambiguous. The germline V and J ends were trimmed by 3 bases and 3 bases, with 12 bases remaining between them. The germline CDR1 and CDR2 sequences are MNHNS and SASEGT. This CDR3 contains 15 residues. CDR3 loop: CASSDAARSGNTIYF. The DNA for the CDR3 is TGTGCCAGCAGTGACGCGGCTAGGAGTGGAAACACCATATATTTT.

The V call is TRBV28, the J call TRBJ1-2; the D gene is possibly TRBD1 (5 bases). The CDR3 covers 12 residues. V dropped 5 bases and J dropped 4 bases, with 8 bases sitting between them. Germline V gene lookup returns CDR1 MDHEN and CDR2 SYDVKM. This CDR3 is CASSRQRYGYTF. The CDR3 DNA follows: TGTGCCAGCAGTCGACAGCGCTATGGCTACACCTTC.

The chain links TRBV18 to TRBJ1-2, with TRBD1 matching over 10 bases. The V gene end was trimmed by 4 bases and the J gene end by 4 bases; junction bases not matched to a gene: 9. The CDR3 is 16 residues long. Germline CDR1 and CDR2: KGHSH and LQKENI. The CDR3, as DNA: TGTGCCAGCTCACTGTCCCCGGGACAGGGGCTCTATGGCTACACCTTC. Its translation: CASSLSPGQGLYGYTF.

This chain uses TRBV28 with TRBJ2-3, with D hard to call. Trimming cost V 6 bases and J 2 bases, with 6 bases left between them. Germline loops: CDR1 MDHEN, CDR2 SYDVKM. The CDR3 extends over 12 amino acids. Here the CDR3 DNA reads TGTGCCAGCAGCCCCAACACAGATACGCAGTATTTT. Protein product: CASSPNTDTQYF. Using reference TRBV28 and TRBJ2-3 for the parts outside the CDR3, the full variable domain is DVKVTQSSRYLVKRTGEKVFLECVQDMDHENMFWYRQDPGLGLRLIYFSYDVKMKEKGDIPEGYSVSREKKERFSLILESASTNQTSMYLCASSPNTDTQYFGPGTRLTVL.

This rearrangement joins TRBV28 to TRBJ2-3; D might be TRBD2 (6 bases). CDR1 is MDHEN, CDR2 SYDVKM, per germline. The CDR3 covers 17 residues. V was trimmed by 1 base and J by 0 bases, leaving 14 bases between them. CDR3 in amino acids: CASSLYLAQLSTDTQYF. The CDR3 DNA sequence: TGTGCCAGCAGTTTATATCTAGCGCAGCTAAGCACAGATACGCAGTATTTT.

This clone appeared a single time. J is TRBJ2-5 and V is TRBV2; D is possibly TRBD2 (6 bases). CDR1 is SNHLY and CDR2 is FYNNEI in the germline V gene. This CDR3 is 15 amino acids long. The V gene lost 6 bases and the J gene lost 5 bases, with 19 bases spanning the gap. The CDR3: CASRPMGGGQETQYF. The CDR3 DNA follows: TGTGCCAGCAGGCCCATGGGGGGAGGCCAGGAGACCCAGTACTTC.

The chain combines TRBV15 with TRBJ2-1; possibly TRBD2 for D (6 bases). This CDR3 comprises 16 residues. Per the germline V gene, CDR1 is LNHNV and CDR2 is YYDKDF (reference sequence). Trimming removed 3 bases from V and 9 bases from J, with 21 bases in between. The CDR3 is CATSSGGAIFGGEQFF. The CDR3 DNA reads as TGTGCCACCAGCAGCGGAGGGGCCATCTTTGGAGGTGAGCAGTTCTTC.

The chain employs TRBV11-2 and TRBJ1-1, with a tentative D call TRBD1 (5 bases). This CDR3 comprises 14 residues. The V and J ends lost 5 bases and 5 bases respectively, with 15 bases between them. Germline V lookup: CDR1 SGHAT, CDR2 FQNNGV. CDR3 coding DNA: TGTGCCAGCAGCCCACTGGGGGGTCAGACTGAAGCTTTCTTT. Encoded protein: CASSPLGGQTEAFF.

CDR3 bases: TGCAGCGTGGGGCTCACAGGGGGCGAGCAGTACTTC. Protein product: CSVGLTGGEQYF. This sequence joins TRBV29-1 and TRBJ2-7; 8 bases fit TRBD1. Losses at the gene ends were 6 bases for V and 6 bases for J; bases not matched to a gene: 7. The CDR3 has 12 residues. The germline gives CDR1 SQVTM, CDR2 ANQGSEA.

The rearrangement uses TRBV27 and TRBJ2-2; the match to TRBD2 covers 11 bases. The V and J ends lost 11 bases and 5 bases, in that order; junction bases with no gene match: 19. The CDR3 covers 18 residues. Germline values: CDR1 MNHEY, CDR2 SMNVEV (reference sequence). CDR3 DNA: TGTGCCGCGGGACGTCTTAGCGGGAGGGCGAGTGGGACCGGGGAGCTGTTTTTT. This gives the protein CAAGRLSGRASGTGELFF.

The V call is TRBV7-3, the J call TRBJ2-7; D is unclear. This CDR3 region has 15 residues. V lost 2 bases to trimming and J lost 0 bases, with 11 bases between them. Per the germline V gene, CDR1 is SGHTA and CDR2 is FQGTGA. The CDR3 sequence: CASSLFPAPSYEQYF. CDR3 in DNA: TGTGCCAGCAGCTTATTCCCAGCGCCCTCCTACGAGCAGTACTTC.

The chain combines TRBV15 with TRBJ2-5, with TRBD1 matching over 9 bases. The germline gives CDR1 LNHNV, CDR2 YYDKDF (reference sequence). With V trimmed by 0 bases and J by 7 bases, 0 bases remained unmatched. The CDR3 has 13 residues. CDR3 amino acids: CATSRETGGTQYF. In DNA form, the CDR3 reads TGTGCCACCAGCAGAGAGACAGGGGGGACCCAGTACTTC.

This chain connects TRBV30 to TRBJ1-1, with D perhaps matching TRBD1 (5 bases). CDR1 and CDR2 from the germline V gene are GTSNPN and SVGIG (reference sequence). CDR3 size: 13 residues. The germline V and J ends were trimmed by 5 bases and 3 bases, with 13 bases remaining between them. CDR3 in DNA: TGTGCCTGGTGCACAGCGGGGGACACTGAAGCTTTCTTT. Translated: CAWCTAGDTEAFF.

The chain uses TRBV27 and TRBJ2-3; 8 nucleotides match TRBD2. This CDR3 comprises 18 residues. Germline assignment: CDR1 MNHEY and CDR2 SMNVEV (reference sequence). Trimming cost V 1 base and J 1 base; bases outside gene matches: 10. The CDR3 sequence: CASSLYGRARVGTDTQYF. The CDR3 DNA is TGTGCCAGCAGTTTATACGGGAGGGCCCGGGTGGGCACAGATACGCAGTATTTT.

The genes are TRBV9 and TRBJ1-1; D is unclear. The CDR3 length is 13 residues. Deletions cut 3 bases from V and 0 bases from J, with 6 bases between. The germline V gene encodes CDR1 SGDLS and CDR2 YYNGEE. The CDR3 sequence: CASSGGMNTEAFF. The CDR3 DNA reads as TGTGCCAGCAGCGGCGGTATGAACACTGAAGCTTTCTTT. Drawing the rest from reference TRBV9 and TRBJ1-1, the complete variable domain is DSGVTQTPKHLITATGQRVTLRCSPRSGDLSVYWYQQSLDQGLQFLIQYYNGEERAKGNILERFSAQQFPDLHSELNLSSLELGDSALYFCASSGGMNTEAFFGQGTRLTVV.

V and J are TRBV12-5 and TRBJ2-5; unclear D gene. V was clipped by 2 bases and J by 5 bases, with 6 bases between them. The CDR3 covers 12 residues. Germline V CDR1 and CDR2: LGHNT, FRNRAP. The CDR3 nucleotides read TGTGCTAGTGGTTTGACCCAGGAGACCCAGTACTTC. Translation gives CASGLTQETQYF.

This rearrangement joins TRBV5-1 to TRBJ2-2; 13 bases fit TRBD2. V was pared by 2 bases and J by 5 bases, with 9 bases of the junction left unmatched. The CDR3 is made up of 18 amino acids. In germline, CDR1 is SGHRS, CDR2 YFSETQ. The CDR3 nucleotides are TGCGCCAGCAGCTTTTCAGGACTAGCGGGAGTACGGACCGGGGAGCTGTTTTTT. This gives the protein CASSFSGLAGVRTGELFF.

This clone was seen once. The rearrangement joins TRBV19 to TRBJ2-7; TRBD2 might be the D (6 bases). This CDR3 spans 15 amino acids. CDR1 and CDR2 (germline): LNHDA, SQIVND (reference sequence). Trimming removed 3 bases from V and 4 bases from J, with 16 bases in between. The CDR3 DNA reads TGTGCCAGTAGTATTGGGCCGGGGAGCGGGTACGAGCAGTACTTC. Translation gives CASSIGPGSGYEQYF.

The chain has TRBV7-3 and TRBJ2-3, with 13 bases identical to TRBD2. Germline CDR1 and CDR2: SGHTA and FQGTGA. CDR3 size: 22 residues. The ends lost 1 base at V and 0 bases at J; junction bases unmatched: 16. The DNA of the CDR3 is TGTGCCAGCAGCTTAAACCCCCTCGCACTAGCGGGAGGGCGCCTGAGCACAGATACGCAGTATTTT. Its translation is CASSLNPLALAGGRLSTDTQYF.

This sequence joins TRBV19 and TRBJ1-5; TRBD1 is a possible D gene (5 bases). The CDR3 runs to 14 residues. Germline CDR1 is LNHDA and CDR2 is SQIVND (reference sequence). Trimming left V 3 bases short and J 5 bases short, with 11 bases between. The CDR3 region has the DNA TGTGCCAGTAGTATTAGGAGGGGTTATCAGCCCCAGCATTTT. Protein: CASSIRRGYQPQHF.

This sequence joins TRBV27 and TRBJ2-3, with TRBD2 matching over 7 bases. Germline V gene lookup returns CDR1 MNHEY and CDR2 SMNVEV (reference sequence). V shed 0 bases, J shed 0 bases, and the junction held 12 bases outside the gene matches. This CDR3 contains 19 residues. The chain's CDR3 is CASSLSALARRSSTDTQYF. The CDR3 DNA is TGTGCCAGCAGTTTATCGGCACTAGCGCGAAGATCTAGCACAGATACGCAGTATTTT.

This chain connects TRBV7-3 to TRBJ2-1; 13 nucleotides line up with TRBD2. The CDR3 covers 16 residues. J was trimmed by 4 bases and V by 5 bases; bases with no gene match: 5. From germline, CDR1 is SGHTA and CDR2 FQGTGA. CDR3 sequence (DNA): TGTGCCAGCAGCCCGCGGACTAGCGGGAGTTACAATGAGCAGTTCTTC. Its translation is CASSPRTSGSYNEQFF.

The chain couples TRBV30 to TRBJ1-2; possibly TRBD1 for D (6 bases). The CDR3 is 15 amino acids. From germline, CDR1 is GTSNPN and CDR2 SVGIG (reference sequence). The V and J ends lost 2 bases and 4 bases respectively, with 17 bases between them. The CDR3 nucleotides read TGTGCCTGGAGTTCGGGGCCCTTAGGGGGCTATGGCTACACCTTC. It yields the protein CAWSSGPLGGYGYTF.

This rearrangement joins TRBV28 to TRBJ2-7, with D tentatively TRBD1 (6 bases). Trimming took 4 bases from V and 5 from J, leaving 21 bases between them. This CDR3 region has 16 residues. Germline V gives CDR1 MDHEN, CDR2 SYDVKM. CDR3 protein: CASSSPTGNRYDEQYF. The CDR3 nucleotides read TGTGCCAGCAGTTCCCCCACAGGGAATCGGTACGACGAGCAGTACTTC.

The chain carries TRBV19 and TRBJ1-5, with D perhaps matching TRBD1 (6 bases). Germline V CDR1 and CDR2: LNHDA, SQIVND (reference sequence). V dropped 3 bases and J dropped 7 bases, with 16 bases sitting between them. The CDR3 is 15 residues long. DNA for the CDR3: TGTGCCAGTAGTATTCTACAGGGAGAGAGACAGCCCCAGCATTTT. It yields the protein CASSILQGERQPQHF.

The CDR3 region has the DNA TGTGCCAGCAGCCGATTGCCCACGCGGGAGCCCCACGAGCAGTACTTC. Protein sequence: CASSRLPTREPHEQYF. J is TRBJ2-7 and V is TRBV5-6; 7 nucleotides agree with TRBD2. The CDR3 covers 16 residues. J was trimmed by 5 bases and V by 4 bases; bases with no gene match: 15. Germline loops: CDR1 SGHDT, CDR2 YYEEEE. Supplemented by reference TRBV5-6 and TRBJ2-7, the full variable domain reads DAGVTQSPTHLIKTRGQQVTLRCSPKSGHDTVSWYQQALGQGPQFIFQYYEEEERQRGNFPDRFSGHQFPNYSSELNVNALLLGDSALYLCASSRLPTREPHEQYFGPGTRLTVT.

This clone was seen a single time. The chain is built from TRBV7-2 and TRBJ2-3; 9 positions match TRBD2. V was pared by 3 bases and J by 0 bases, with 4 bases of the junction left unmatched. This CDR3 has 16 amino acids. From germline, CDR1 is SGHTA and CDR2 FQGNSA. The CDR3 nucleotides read TGTGCCAGCAGCTTGGTAGGGACTAGCAGCACAGATACGCAGTATTTT. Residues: CASSLVGTSSTDTQYF.

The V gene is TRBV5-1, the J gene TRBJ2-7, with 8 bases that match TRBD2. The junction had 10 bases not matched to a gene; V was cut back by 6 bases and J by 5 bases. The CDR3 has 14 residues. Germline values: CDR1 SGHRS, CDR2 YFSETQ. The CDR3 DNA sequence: TGCGCCAGCACGGACGGGAGGGGGGTCAACGAGCAGTACTTC. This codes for CASTDGRGVNEQYF.

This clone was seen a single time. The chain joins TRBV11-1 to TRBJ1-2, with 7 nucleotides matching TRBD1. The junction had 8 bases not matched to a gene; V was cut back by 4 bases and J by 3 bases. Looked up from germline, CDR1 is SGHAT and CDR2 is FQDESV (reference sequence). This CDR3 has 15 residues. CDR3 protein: CASSSSYRGDYGYTF. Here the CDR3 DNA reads TGTGCCAGCAGCTCCTCATACAGGGGTGACTATGGCTACACCTTC.

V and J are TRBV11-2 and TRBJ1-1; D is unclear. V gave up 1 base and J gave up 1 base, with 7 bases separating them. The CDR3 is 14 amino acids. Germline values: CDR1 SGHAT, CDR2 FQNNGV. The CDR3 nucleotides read TGTGCCAGCAGCTTAGGGGCAGCGAACACTGAAGCTTTCTTT. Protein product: CASSLGAANTEAFF.